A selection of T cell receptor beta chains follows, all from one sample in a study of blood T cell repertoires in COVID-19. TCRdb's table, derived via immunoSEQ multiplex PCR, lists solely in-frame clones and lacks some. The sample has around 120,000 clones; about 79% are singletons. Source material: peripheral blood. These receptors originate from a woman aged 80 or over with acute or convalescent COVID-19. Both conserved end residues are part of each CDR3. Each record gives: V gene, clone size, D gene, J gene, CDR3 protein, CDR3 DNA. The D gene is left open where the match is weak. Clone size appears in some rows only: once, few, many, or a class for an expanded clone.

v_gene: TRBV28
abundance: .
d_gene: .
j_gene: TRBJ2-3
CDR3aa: CASSLTGEGGTDTQYF
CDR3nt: TGTGCCAGCAGTTTGACAGGGGAGGGGGGCACAGATACGCAGTATTTT

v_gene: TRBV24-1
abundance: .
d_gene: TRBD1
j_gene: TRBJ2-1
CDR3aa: CATSDFGTGGYNEQFF
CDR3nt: TGTGCCACCAGTGATTTCGGGACAGGGGGGTACAATGAGCAGTTCTTC

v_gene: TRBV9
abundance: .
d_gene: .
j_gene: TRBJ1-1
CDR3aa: CASSFLTASWATEAFF
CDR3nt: TGTGCCAGCAGCTTTTTGACAGCCTCTTGGGCCACTGAAGCTTTCTTT

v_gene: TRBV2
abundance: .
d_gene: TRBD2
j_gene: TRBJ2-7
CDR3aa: CASSAGLEVEQYF
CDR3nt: TGTGCCAGCAGTGCTGGACTAGAAGTCGAGCAGTACTTC

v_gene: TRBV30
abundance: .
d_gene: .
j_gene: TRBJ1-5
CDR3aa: CAWSVGAEGQPQHF
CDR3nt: TGTGCCTGGAGTGTGGGGGCAGAGGGTCAGCCCCAGCATTTT

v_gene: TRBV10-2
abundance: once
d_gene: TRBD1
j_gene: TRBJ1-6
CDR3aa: CASRPTGGESPLHF
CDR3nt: TGCGCCAGCAGACCTACAGGGGGAGAGTCACCCCTCCACTTT

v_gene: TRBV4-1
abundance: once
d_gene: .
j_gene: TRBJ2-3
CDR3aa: CASSQDGRHTDTQYF
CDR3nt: TGCGCCAGCAGCCAAGATGGGAGACACACAGATACGCAGTATTTT

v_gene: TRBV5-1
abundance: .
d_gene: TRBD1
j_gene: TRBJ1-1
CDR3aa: CASSLVSQGAGNTEAFF
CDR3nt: TGCGCCAGCAGCTTAGTATCCCAGGGGGCTGGGAACACTGAAGCTTTCTTT

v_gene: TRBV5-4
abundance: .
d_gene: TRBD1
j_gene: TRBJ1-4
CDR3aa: CASSSGQGSPTNEKLFF
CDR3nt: TGTGCCAGCAGCAGCGGACAGGGAAGCCCAACTAATGAAAAACTGTTTTTT

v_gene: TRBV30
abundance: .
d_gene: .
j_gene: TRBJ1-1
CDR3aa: CAWTRGVNTEAFF
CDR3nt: TGTGCCTGGACCAGAGGAGTGAACACTGAAGCTTTCTTT

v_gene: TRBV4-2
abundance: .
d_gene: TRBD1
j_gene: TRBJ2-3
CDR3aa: CASSHIRDRGTDTQYF
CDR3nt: TGTGCCAGCAGCCATATCCGGGACAGGGGCACAGATACGCAGTATTTT

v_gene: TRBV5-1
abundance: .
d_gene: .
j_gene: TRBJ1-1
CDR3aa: CASSLDGGADTEAFF
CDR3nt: TGCGCCAGCAGCTTGGATGGGGGGGCGGACACTGAAGCTTTCTTT

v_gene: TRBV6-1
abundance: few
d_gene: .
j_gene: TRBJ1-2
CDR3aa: CASSEWALSLYGYTF
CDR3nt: TGTGCCAGCAGTGAATGGGCGCTTTCCCTTTATGGCTACACCTTC

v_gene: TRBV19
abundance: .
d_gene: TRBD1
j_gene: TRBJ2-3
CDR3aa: CASSMGQGALADTQYF
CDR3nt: TGTGCCAGTAGTATGGGACAGGGGGCATTGGCAGATACGCAGTATTTT

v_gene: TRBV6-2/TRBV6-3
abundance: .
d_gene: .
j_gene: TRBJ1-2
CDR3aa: CASSLDRSRGYTF
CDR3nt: TGTGCCAGCAGCCTCGACAGGTCGCGAGGCTACACCTTC

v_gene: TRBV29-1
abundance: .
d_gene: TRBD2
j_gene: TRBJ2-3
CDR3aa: CSVVVSGGGTDTQYF
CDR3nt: TGCAGCGTTGTTGTTAGCGGGGGGGGCACAGATACGCAGTATTTT

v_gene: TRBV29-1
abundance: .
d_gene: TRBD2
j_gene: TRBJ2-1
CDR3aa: CSAKGGPAYNEQFF
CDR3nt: TGCAGCGCCAAGGGAGGGCCAGCGTACAATGAGCAGTTCTTC

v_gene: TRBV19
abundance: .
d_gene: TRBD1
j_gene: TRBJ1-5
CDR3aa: CASSIVQGAGNQPQHF
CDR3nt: TGTGCCAGTAGTATAGTACAGGGGGCCGGGAATCAGCCCCAGCATTTT

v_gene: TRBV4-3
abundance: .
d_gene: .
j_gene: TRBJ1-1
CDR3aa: CASSQGVVMNTEAFF
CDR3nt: TGCGCCAGCAGCCAAGGTGTAGTTATGAACACTGAAGCTTTCTTT

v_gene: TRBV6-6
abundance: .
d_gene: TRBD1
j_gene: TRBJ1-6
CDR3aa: CASSRTGTGDNSPLHF
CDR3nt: TGTGCCAGCAGCCGCACCGGGACAGGGGATAATTCACCCCTCCACTTT

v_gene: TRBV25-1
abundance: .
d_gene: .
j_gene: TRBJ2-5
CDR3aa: CASSEGGRGLQETQYF
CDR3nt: TGTGCCAGCAGTGAAGGCGGCAGGGGACTACAAGAGACCCAGTACTTC

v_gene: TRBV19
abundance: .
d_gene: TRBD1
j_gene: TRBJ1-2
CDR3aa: CASSIGHTDRGGNTF
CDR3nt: TGTGCCAGTAGTATTGGACACACGGACAGGGGAGGAAACACCTTC

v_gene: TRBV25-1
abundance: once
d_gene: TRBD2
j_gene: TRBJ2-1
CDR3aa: CASSDATSGSSYNEQFF
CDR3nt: TGTGCCAGCAGTGACGCTACTAGCGGGAGCTCCTACAATGAGCAGTTCTTC

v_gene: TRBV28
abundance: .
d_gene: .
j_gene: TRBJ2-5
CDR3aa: CASRAELRTQYF
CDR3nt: TGTGCCAGCAGGGCAGAACTAAGGACCCAGTACTTC

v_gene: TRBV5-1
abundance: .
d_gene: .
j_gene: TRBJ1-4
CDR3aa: CASSLGAINEKLFF
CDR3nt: TGCGCCAGCAGCTTGGGGGCGATTAATGAAAAACTGTTTTTT

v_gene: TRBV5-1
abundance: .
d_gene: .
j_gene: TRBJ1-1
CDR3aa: CASSLSDSSRDTEAFF
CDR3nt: TGCGCCAGCAGCTTGAGCGACAGCTCCCGGGACACTGAAGCTTTCTTT

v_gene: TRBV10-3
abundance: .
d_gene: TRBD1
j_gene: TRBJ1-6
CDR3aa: CAISPNSQGAGSPLHF
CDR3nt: TGTGCCATCAGCCCTAACTCACAGGGGGCTGGGTCACCCCTCCACTTT

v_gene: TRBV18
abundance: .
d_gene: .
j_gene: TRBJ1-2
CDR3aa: CASSADYGYTF
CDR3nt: TGTGCCAGCTCAGCGGACTATGGCTACACCTTC